This T cell receptor beta chain originates from a study of identical twins' blood T cells (dated by TCRdb to about 2013). Background for the entire study: The 12 libraries, six for the alpha chain and six for the beta chain, together yielded around 52 million Illumina reads. The study compared TCR alpha and beta chain repertoires of three pairs of monozygous twins using next-generation sequencing to assess genetic influence on repertoire formation.

The library came from 5' RACE. Sequencing instrument: Illumina Genome Analyzer IIx. To prepare the RNA-based TCR cDNA libraries, a previously described protocol was followed, with several modifications. Sample-specific barcodes were introduced on both ends of each TCR cDNA library during cDNA synthesis and amplification to prevent cross-contamination. On the authors' methods: Each individual had between about 95,000 and nearly 550,000 identified clonotypes, and each library contained roughly 2 to 3.6 million CDR3-containing reads. Reads with improper barcode index combinations were discarded, after which clonesets were built for each library with the MiTCR software. MiTCR filtered or rescued low-quality reads and corrected PCR and sequencing errors when assembling CDR3 clonotypes. Artificial out-of-frame clonotypes were mapped to in-frame sequences, with one indel allowed in the CDR3, and then removed. Similarity in V and J gene usage between donors was calculated as the Jensen-Shannon divergence divided by the mean entropy. Using fastp at Q25 and MiXCR, TCRdb reprocessed the public reads and kept productive beta chains. All rows with the same CDR3 protein become a single entry with the most common DNA and genes. The V and J calls and clone size come from TCRdb's table, not from the authors' own analysis. The sample table contains around 380,000 distinct CDR3 sequences; only one count was recorded for more than 25% of them. The ten largest clones capture 6% to 7% of the sample.

At least ten counts were recorded for this clonotype. Its antigen is still unknown. Base-call qualities are not available, and no considerably larger clone is one nucleotide away. The donors were six healthy women who made up three monozygous twin pairs. All three twin pairs had been reared together, and it was thought likely that the same infectious agents and vaccines had been met by these twin pairs. TCR cDNA libraries were prepared from RNA that had been isolated from peripheral blood mononuclear cells. What the authors observed across the whole study: Among the most abundant TCRbeta clonotypes, every donor shared more CDR3 sequences with her own twin than with unrelated donors. The number of CDR3 clonotypes shared between two donors was mainly determined by the product of the cloneset sizes of the two donors, and no clear deviation from this trend was shown by twins. Environmental influences could not be excluded as an explanation for twin similarity, since twins were reared together. The study stated that the proposed role of the TCRalpha J segment in MHC recognition during thymic selection needs to be validated by independent studies. V gene usage was reported to be markedly more similar within twin pairs than between unrelated donors, even among non-selected out-of-frame TCRbeta clonotypes.

V gives up 2 bases and J gives up 0 bases, and the segment between their germline ends measures 10 bases. CDR1 SQVTM and CDR2 ANQGSEA were looked up in the germline V gene. The CDR3 holds 15 amino acids from the cysteine to the phenylalanine. The read is trimmed to its CDR3 DNA, 45 bases read in frame from base 1. The chain couples TRBV29-1 to TRBJ2-2; too little of a D gene remains to name it. Sequenced sample: PBMCs. This TCR derives from a woman aged 18 to 49 in good health. The DNA sequence is TGCAGCGTTGAATGGTCGCCTCCGAACACCGGGGAGCTGTTTTTT. Its translation is CSVEWSPPNTGELFF.